The sequence of this TCR beta chain was determined in a study of response to subunit inactivated influenza vaccine. As regards this clonotype: Its antigen is not known.

There are 14 residues in the CDR3. Germline V gene data show CDR1 as SGHVS and CDR2 as FQNEAQ. Trimming removed 1 base from V and 8 bases from J; junction bases left unmatched: 4. From the RT-PCR reads, TCRdb called clonotypes with MiXCR, one entry per CDR3 protein. The sample contains more than 600,000 distinct CDR3 sequences, less than 20% of which appear only once. Regarding the study as a whole: Only a handful of new T cells, the authors suggested, are recruited with each seasonal influenza vaccination.

The material was PBMCs from blood, obtained around 5 days after vaccination. The V and J genes are TRBV7-8 and TRBJ1-2, with TRBD1 identical over 10 bases. The TCR was taken from a man aged 50 to 60 who received an inactivated influenza vaccine. The CDR3 protein is CASSLGQGAWGYTF. The CDR3 nucleotides read TGTGCCAGCAGCTTAGGACAGGGGGCTTGGGGCTACACCTTC.